Presented here are 19 T cell receptor beta chains from one specimen sequenced in a study of blood T cells in healthy people across ages. Next came a second PCR, run for about 7 to 12 cycles, which used a sample-barcoded 5' primer along with a J-beta primer mix. One entry per CDR3 protein, called by TCRdb with MiXCR from the 5' RACE reads. Of about 1.6 million distinct CDR3 sequences listed, around 35% were seen once; the top ten hold approximately 10%. Sequenced sample: blood. These receptors were obtained from a woman aged 25 to 39 in good health.

The V and J genes are TRBV4-2 and TRBJ2-1; no definite D call. This CDR3 comprises 13 residues. Germline V gene data show CDR1 as LGHNA and CDR2 as YNFKEQ. Trimming pared 0 bases from V and 10 bases from J, leaving 10 bases between. CDR3 coding DNA: TGTGCCAGCAGCCAAGACGCCCGGAAGGAGCAGTTCTTC. This translates into CASSQDARKEQFF.

For this clonotype: An end of the junction does not agree with germline; a read error may underlie this. The chain employs TRBV9 and TRBJ2-3; TRBD2 matches at 10 bases. Germline values: CDR1 SGDLS, CDR2 YYNGEE. This CDR3 region has 16 residues. The CDR3 sequence is CASSGQLAGNTDTRYF. The CDR3 DNA reads as TGTGCCAGCAGCGGTCAACTAGCGGGAAATACAGATACGCGGTATTTT. The full variable domain, completed using reference TRBV9 and TRBJ2-3, is DSGVTQTPKHLITATGQRVTLRCSPRSGDLSVYWYQQSLDQGLQFLIQYYNGEERAKGNILERFSAQQFPDLHSELNLSSLELGDSALYFCASSGQLAGNTDTRYFGPGTRLTVL.

A few counts support this clonotype. The gene calls are TRBV3-1 and TRBJ2-1; D is uncertain. There are 12 residues in the CDR3. The V gene lost 1 base and the J gene lost 8 bases, with 6 bases spanning the gap. CDR1 is LGHDT and CDR2 is YNNKEL in the germline V gene (reference sequence). CDR3 coding DNA: TGTGCCAGCAGCCAAGCTCTCCATGAGCAGTTCTTC. Translated, it gives CASSQALHEQFF.

This clonotype was counted many times. This rearrangement joins TRBV10-3 to TRBJ2-5; D is tentatively TRBD1 or TRBD2 (5 bases each). This CDR3 has 13 amino acids. Between the trimmed V and J ends, which lost 10 bases and 2 bases, there was a span of 14 bases. Germline V gives CDR1 ENHRY, CDR2 SYGVKD. This CDR3 is CANRPGPQETQYF. CDR3 nucleotide sequence: TGTGCCAACCGACCGGGACCACAAGAGACCCAGTACTTC.

The chain joins TRBV3-1 to TRBJ2-1; D is tentatively TRBD1 or TRBD2 (6 bases each). Germline CDR1 LGHDT, CDR2 YNNKEL (reference sequence). Trimming stripped 2 bases from V and 9 bases from J, with 20 bases between. The CDR3 has 16 residues. The DNA of the CDR3 is TGTGCCAGCAGCCAAAATACAGGGTCGGGGGCAATTGAGCAGTTCTTC. It yields the protein CASSQNTGSGAIEQFF.

The rearrangement uses TRBV9 and TRBJ2-3; D unresolved. The CDR3 has 13 residues. The V end was cut by 0 bases, the J end by 4 bases, with 6 bases between. Germline CDR1 reads SGDLS; CDR2 reads YYNGEE. The CDR3 region has the DNA TGTGCCAGCAGCGTAGTCGTGGCAGATACGCAGTATTTT. Its translation is CASSVVVADTQYF.

This clonotype appeared a single time. The chain has TRBV3-1 and TRBJ2-7, with 9 bases that match TRBD2. CDR3 length: 15 residues. Trimming cost V 0 bases and J 6 bases; bases outside gene matches: 6. Germline CDR1 is LGHDT and CDR2 is YNNKEL (reference sequence). The CDR3 coding sequence is TGTGCCAGCAGCCAAGAGGCGGGGGGGCCTGGCGAGCAGTACTTC. The encoded protein is CASSQEAGGPGEQYF.

This rearrangement joins TRBV11-2 to TRBJ2-1, with 8 positions matching TRBD1. The germline gives CDR1 SGHAT, CDR2 FQNNGV. After removal of 4 bases from V and 6 bases from J, the junction contained 8 bases not matched to a gene. The CDR3 totals 15 residues. DNA for the CDR3: TGTGCCAGCAGCTGGGGCAGGGGGCCCGTCAATGAGCAGTTCTTC. It codes for CASSWGRGPVNEQFF.

The genes are TRBV19 and TRBJ1-1; 7 bases fit TRBD1. After removal of 6 bases from V and 4 bases from J, the junction contained 23 bases not matched to a gene. This CDR3 comprises 19 residues. Germline V gene sequence: CDR1 LNHDA, CDR2 SQIVND (reference sequence). For the CDR3, the DNA is TGTGCCAGTAGCAGCAATCCCCTTCGCAAGGGGGCAAGCGCCACTGAAGCTTTCTTT. It codes for CASSSNPLRKGASATEAFF. The complete variable domain, with remaining parts taken from reference TRBV19 and TRBJ1-1, reads DGGITQSPKYLFRKEGQNVTLSCEQNLNHDAMYWYRQDPGQGLRLIYYSQIVNDFQKGDIAEGYSVSREKKESFPLTVTSAQKNPTAFYLCASSSNPLRKGASATEAFFGQGTRLTVV.

This chain joins TRBV6-1 and TRBJ1-1; no reliable D call. Germline CDR1 reads MNHNS; CDR2 reads SASEGT. This CDR3 spans 11 amino acids. V was clipped by 2 bases and J by 6 bases, with 4 bases between them. CDR3 protein: CASSESAEAFF. The CDR3 DNA reads as TGTGCCAGCAGTGAAAGCGCTGAAGCTTTCTTT.

The chain couples TRBV3-1 to TRBJ2-7, with D perhaps matching TRBD1 (6 bases). The germline V gene has CDR1 LGHDT and CDR2 YNNKEL (reference sequence). The germline V and J ends were trimmed by 3 bases and 1 base, with 16 bases remaining between them. This CDR3 comprises 16 residues. In DNA, the CDR3 is TGTGCCAGCAGCCAGGGACACCTGTCTAATTCCTACGAGCAGTACTTC. It yields the protein CASSQGHLSNSYEQYF.

In DNA, the CDR3 is TGTGCCATCAGTGATGCAAGCGGGGAGACCCAGTACTTC. Its translation: CAISDASGETQYF. The chain is built from TRBV10-3 and TRBJ2-5, with D maybe TRBD2 (6 bases). With 3 bases removed from V and 5 bases from J, the gap between germline ends came to 10 bases. There are 13 residues in the CDR3. From germline, CDR1 is ENHRY and CDR2 SYGVKD.

This chain joins TRBV28 and TRBJ2-5, with 8 positions matching TRBD1. Germline V gene data show CDR1 as MDHEN and CDR2 as SYDVKM. The length of the CDR3 is 19 residues. The junction had 18 bases not matched to a gene; V was cut back by 3 bases and J by 3 bases. The CDR3 loop reads CASSFNPTRTGPSEETQYF. DNA for the CDR3: TGTGCCAGCAGTTTTAACCCCACCAGGACAGGGCCGTCTGAAGAGACCCAGTACTTC.

V is TRBV27 and J is TRBJ1-2; 7 bases are a match to TRBD1. Looked up from germline, CDR1 is MNHEY and CDR2 is SMNVEV (reference sequence). The CDR3 runs to 13 residues. Trimming cost V 6 bases and J 10 bases; bases outside gene matches: 11. The CDR3 region is CASRPTGAWNYTF. The CDR3 DNA reads TGTGCCAGCAGACCCACAGGGGCGTGGAACTACACCTTC.

This clonotype has a handful of counts. The V and J genes are TRBV12-3 or TRBV12-4 and TRBJ2-5; D may correspond to TRBD1 or TRBD2 (5 bases each). V gave up 6 bases and J gave up 5 bases, with 13 bases separating them. The CDR3 runs 13 residues. The CDR3 here is CASRPWDAETQYF. The DNA for the CDR3 is TGTGCCAGCAGGCCGTGGGACGCGGAGACCCAGTACTTC.

This clonotype was detected many times. This sequence joins TRBV29-1 and TRBJ2-7; possibly TRBD2 for D (5 bases). CDR3 length equals 13 residues. The ends were cut back, 6 bases at V and 0 bases at J, with 12 bases in the middle. Germline V gene lookup returns CDR1 SQVTM and CDR2 ANQGSEA. The CDR3: CSVEDDTSYEQYF. CDR3 bases: TGCAGCGTGGAGGACGACACCTCCTACGAGCAGTACTTC.

This clonotype showed up just a few times. The chain has TRBV29-1 and TRBJ1-1, with a possible D match to TRBD1 (6 bases). The CDR3 loop spans 13 amino acids. Trimming took off 2 bases at V and 1 base at J, with 8 bases between the two ends. Germline V gene data show CDR1 as SQVTM and CDR2 as ANQGSEA. The CDR3 nucleotides read TGCAGCGTTGAAACGACAGGGAACACTGAAGCTTTCTTT. Translated, it gives CSVETTGNTEAFF.

This chain connects TRBV20-1 to TRBJ2-3, with D perhaps assigned TRBD1 or TRBD2 (6 bases each). The V gene's germline CDR1 is DFQATT and CDR2 SNEGSKA (reference sequence). Trimming removed 3 bases from V and 5 bases from J, with 12 bases in between. This CDR3 comprises 13 residues. In nucleotides, the CDR3 is TGCAGTGCTAGTAGGGGGGAAGTAGATACGCAGTATTTT. Its protein is CSASRGEVDTQYF.

V gene TRBV9 combines with J gene TRBJ2-7; 11 positions match TRBD1. The CDR3 sequence is 15 residues long. Germline V gene data show CDR1 as SGDLS and CDR2 as YYNGEE. J lost 4 bases, V lost 3 bases, and 6 bases had no gene match. The DNA of the CDR3 is TGTGCCAGCAGCGAGGGACAGGGGGTTGGGTACGAGCAGTACTTC. It translates to CASSEGQGVGYEQYF.